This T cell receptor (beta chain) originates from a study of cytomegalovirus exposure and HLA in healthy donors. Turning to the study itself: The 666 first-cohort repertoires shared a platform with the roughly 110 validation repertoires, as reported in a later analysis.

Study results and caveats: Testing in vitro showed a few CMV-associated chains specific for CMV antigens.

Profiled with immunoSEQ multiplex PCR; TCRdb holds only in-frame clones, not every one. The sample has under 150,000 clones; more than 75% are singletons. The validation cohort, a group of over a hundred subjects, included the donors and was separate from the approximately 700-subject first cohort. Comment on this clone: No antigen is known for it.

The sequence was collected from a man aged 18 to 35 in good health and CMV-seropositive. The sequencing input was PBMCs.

CDR3 sequence (DNA): TGTGCCAGCAGCTCGGGACTAGCGGGCGGCACAGATACGCAGTATTTT. This translates into CASSSGLAGGTDTQYF. This sequence joins TRBV5-5 and TRBJ2-3; 12 bases map to TRBD2. The CDR3 has 16 residues. The V gene's germline CDR1 is SGHKS and CDR2 YYEKEE (reference sequence). After removal of 3 bases from V and 1 base from J, the junction contained 3 bases not matched to a gene.